This T cell receptor beta chain came from a study of CD4 T cells in relation to SARS-CoV-2 and coronaviruses. The overall study: After 10 days of antigen culture, PBMC TCR beta CDR3s were sequenced. Controls used an HIV-1 Nef peptide pool or no peptide.

CD4+ T cells from unexposed donors were obtained before the COVID-19 pandemic (2011-2018). Isolation of CD4+ T cells took place after less than 11 days in culture. Unexposed-donor CD4+ T cells were probed with SARS-CoV-2 S/N and four cold-coronavirus spikes, cells permitting. Some 1.9 million PBMCs per well were cultured with about 9.8 IU/ml IL-2. Germline V gene data show CDR1 as LNHDA and CDR2 as SQIVND (reference sequence). The length of the CDR3 is 16 residues. Unmatched junction bases numbered 12, after V lost 2 bases and J lost 9 bases. Generated by immunoSEQ multiplex PCR, the TCRdb table keeps only in-frame clones and is missing some. The sample yields around 26,000 clones, around 80% seen once. In the case of this clone: Its antigen is unidentified.

The sequenced sample consisted of CD4+ T cells from PBMCs, cultured in vitro. This rearrangement joins TRBV19 to TRBJ1-5; TRBD1 aligns across 8 bases. The sequence was obtained from a human donor in good health. CDR3: CASSIRQGNQPGPQHF. The CDR3 DNA reads TGTGCCAGTAGTATACGACAGGGGAATCAGCCCGGGCCCCAGCATTTT.